This T cell receptor (beta chain) appears in the sequencing data of a study of CD8+ T cells in alopecia areata. Study at large: At a dose of 5 to 10 mg twice daily, oral tofacitinib was given to treated patients.

Germline loops: CDR1 SGHNT, CDR2 YYREEE (reference sequence). V lost 0 bases and J 3 bases, leaving 1 base between the germline ends. The CDR3 totals 12 residues. Treatment denoted: oral pan-JAK inhibitor, 5-10 mg twice daily. Alopecia areata patients provided lesional scalp punch biopsies and peripheral blood. As the sequencing template, cDNA was produced by extracting RNA and reverse transcribing it. Assay used: immunoSEQ multiplex PCR; TCRdb lists only in-frame clones, some missing. The sample records about 280,000 clones, about 62% being singletons. The sample here was CD4+ T cells sorted from blood, taken at week 24, from a patient treated with tofacitinib. The source of this sequence is a human donor with alopecia areata. J is TRBJ1-5 and V is TRBV5-4; D call uncertain. In DNA, the CDR3 is TGTGCCAGCAGCTTGGACAATCAGCCCCAGCATTTT. This translates into CASSLDNQPQHF.